Listed below are T cell receptor beta chains from one sample, sequenced in a study of early T cells in non-severe SARS-CoV-2 infection. TCRdb used MiXCR to reprocess the 5' RACE reads, holding one entry per CDR3 protein. The sample lists 55,000 to 75,000 distinct CDR3 sequences; more than 7.5% were seen once. The sequenced sample was whole blood. The receptors shown here come from an adult who was a healthcare worker with PCR-confirmed SARS-CoV-2 infection or an uninfected control (not recorded which). CDR3s include the opening cysteine and the closing phenylalanine or tryptophan. A D gene is named only where the DNA matches it firmly. Expanded clones are given a class, and other clones once, few, many or no size at all.

TRBV20-1,few,TRBJ2-1,TRBD2,TGCAGTGCTCCCCCGCCGGGGGGGCGTAGCTCCTACAATGAGCAGTTCTTC,CSAPPPGGRSSYNEQFF
TRBV29-1,many,TRBJ1-1,NA,TGCAGCGTTGAAGATCGGAAGAGGGAGAACACTGAAGCTTTCTTT,CSVEDRKRENTEAFF
TRBV20-1,few,TRBJ1-4,NA,TGCAGTGCTCCAGGGGCTCTTAATGAAAAACTGTTTTTT,CSAPGALNEKLFF
TRBV2,many,TRBJ2-2,NA,TGTGCCAGCCGCTGGGGCCAAAACACCGGGGAGCTGTTTTTT,CASRWGQNTGELFF
TRBV4-1,NA,TRBJ2-1,TRBD2,TGCGCCAGCAGCCAAGATAATGGACTAGCGGGGCTTCGGACCTACAATGAGCAGTTCTTC,CASSQDNGLAGLRTYNEQFF
TRBV28,NA,TRBJ1-2,NA,TGTGCCAGCAGTCTCCTCTTTTATGGCTACACCTTC,CASSLLFYGYTF
TRBV7-2,few,TRBJ1-1,TRBD1,TGTGCCAGCAGACCGAGGACAGGGGCAGAGGCTGAAGCTTTCTTT,CASRPRTGAEAEAFF
TRBV2,few,TRBJ2-3,TRBD1,TGTGCCAGCTGTGGACAGGACACAGATACGCAGTATTTT,CASCGQDTDTQYF
TRBV12-3/TRBV12-4,NA,TRBJ2-7,NA,TGTGCCAGCAGTTTAGCGGGAGGACCCTACGAGCAGTACTTC,CASSLAGGPYEQYF
TRBV28,NA,TRBJ1-2,NA,TGTGCCAGCAGTTTACCAGGCCACGCCACCTACACCTTC,CASSLPGHATYTF
TRBV12-3/TRBV12-4,few,TRBJ2-7,TRBD2,TGTGCCAGCAGTTTATCGGGACTAATCTACGAGCAGTACTTC,CASSLSGLIYEQYF
TRBV2,many,TRBJ1-5,NA,TGTGCCAGCAGTGCCCCCAGCAATCAGCCCCAGCATTTT,CASSAPSNQPQHF
TRBV21-1,many,TRBJ2-1,NA,TGTGCCAGCAGTTCTCGTGTCAGGGGGGCCTACAATGAGCAGTTCTTC,CASSSRVRGAYNEQFF
TRBV15,few,TRBJ2-3,NA,TGTGCCACCAGCAGAGATAAAGCAACAGGCCGTACAGATACGCAGTATTTT,CATSRDKATGRTDTQYF
TRBV20-1,NA,TRBJ2-2,NA,TGCAGTGCTAGAGATCTGGGGTCCGAAGCCGGGGAGCTGTTTTTT,CSARDLGSEAGELFF
TRBV5-1,few,TRBJ2-5,NA,TGCGCCAGCAGCTTGGCAAGGAGGGGACAAGAGACCCAGTACTTC,CASSLARRGQETQYF
TRBV28,many,TRBJ1-5,NA,TGTGCCAGCAGTCCGACAGGTTCTAGCAATCAGCCCCAGCATTTT,CASSPTGSSNQPQHF
TRBV6-1,many,TRBJ2-5,TRBD1,TGTGCCAGCAGTCCAACATTTCCGGGACAGGGGTTGTTAGAGACCCAGTACTTC,CASSPTFPGQGLLETQYF
TRBV9,many,TRBJ2-2,TRBD1,TGTGCCAGCAGCGCAGCGGGACAGGGAGTCGCCGGGGAGCTGTTTTTT,CASSAAGQGVAGELFF
TRBV30,many,TRBJ2-2,NA,TGTGCCTGGAGTGTCGGACGAAGAACCGGGGAGCTGTTTTTT,CAWSVGRRTGELFF
TRBV7-9,few,TRBJ2-1,NA,TGTGCCAGCAGCTTAGGGCCGGGACGGGACAATGAGCAGTTCTTC,CASSLGPGRDNEQFF
TRBV27,many,TRBJ1-3,NA,TGTGCCAGCAGTTTATACCCCAATAGCGACACCATATATTTT,CASSLYPNSDTIYF
TRBV5-4,few,TRBJ2-1,NA,TGTGCCAGCAGCTTTCGCGGAGGAAACTACAATGAGCAGTTCTTC,CASSFRGGNYNEQFF
TRBV7-6,many,TRBJ2-3,NA,TGTGCCAGCAGCTTAGCAAGCACAGATACGCAGTATTTT,CASSLASTDTQYF
TRBV11-3,NA,TRBJ2-2,TRBD1,TGTGCCAGCAGCCCCGGACAGGGAGACACCGGGGAGCTGTTTTTT,CASSPGQGDTGELFF
TRBV6-2/TRBV6-3,few,TRBJ2-1,NA,TGTGCCAGCAGTTACGCGACCCTTAAGGGGCGGACGAGCTCCTACAATGAGCAGTTCTTC,CASSYATLKGRTSSYNEQFF
TRBV7-9,few,TRBJ2-7,NA,TGTGCCAGCAGCTTCGACGGATACGAGCAGTACTTC,CASSFDGYEQYF
TRBV28,many,TRBJ2-7,TRBD2,TGTGCCAGCAGTTTAGCCCTAGCGGGAGCCCGCAGTTCCTACGAGCAGTACTTC,CASSLALAGARSSYEQYF
TRBV5-5,NA,TRBJ1-2,NA,TGTGCCAGCAGCTTGGAAGCCCTGCAAAACTATGGCTACACCTTC,CASSLEALQNYGYTF
TRBV2,NA,TRBJ2-3,TRBD2,TGTGCCAGCAGTGGGGCTAGCGGGAGGATAGATACGCAGTATTTT,CASSGASGRIDTQYF
TRBV20-1,NA,TRBJ2-7,NA,TGCAGTGCTAGTACCCCTAATAGAGGCCCCGAGCAGTACTTC,CSASTPNRGPEQYF
TRBV4-1,NA,TRBJ1-2,NA,TGCGCCAGCAGCCAAGATCCCGGGGATAACTATGGCTACACCTTC,CASSQDPGDNYGYTF
TRBV27,few,TRBJ2-3,NA,TGTGCCAGCAAAGGCACAGATACGCAGTATTTT,CASKGTDTQYF
TRBV10-2,NA,TRBJ2-1,NA,TGCGCCAGCAGCACTGAGGCCTACAATGAGCAGTTCTTC,CASSTEAYNEQFF
TRBV30,few,TRBJ1-2,TRBD1,TGTGCCTGGAGTGTGACAGGGGGGAGACTGCGCTATGGCTACACCTTC,CAWSVTGGRLRYGYTF
TRBV6-4,NA,TRBJ2-3,TRBD2,TGTGCCAGCCAGCTGCCCCTAGCGGAGTGCACAGATACGCAGTATTTT,CASQLPLAECTDTQYF
TRBV2,NA,TRBJ2-7,TRBD2,TGTGCCAGCAGGCAGACTAGCGCGGGCTACGAGCAGTACTTC,CASRQTSAGYEQYF
TRBV20-1,few,TRBJ2-7,TRBD2,TGCAGTGCTTTCCCGACTAGCGGGGAGGAAGAGCAGTACTTC,CSAFPTSGEEEQYF
TRBV4-1,NA,TRBJ2-2,NA,TGCGCCAGCAGCCACCCGACTGGACGCAACACCGGGGAGCTGTTTTTT,CASSHPTGRNTGELFF
TRBV14,NA,TRBJ2-7,NA,TGTGCCAGCAGCCAAGGGCCTCTCTACACTTTCTTC,CASSQGPLYTFF
TRBV6-2/TRBV6-3,many,TRBJ2-7,NA,TGTGCCAGCAGCCCCGGCGCCAGGCCCCTCTACGAGCAGTACTTC,CASSPGARPLYEQYF
TRBV5-3,few,TRBJ1-2,NA,TGTGCCAGAAGCTCCGGGACTTCTAGCTATGGCTACACCTTC,CARSSGTSSYGYTF
TRBV27,many,TRBJ1-4,NA,TGTGCCAGCAGTCCCGTAGGCGCAACTAATGAAAAACTGTTTTTT,CASSPVGATNEKLFF
TRBV2,few,TRBJ2-3,NA,TGTGCCAGCAGTTACACAGATACGCAGTATTTT,CASSYTDTQYF
TRBV5-1,many,TRBJ2-6,TRBD1,TGCGCCAGCAGCTTAGGCCCCCCAGGACAGGACTCTGGGGCCAACGTCCTGACTTTC,CASSLGPPGQDSGANVLTF
TRBV29-1,few,TRBJ1-5,NA,TGCAGCGCCAAGGCGGGTGATCAGCCCCAGCATTTT,CSAKAGDQPQHF
TRBV20-1,few,TRBJ2-7,TRBD2,TGCAGTGTTCGCGGGAGGGCCTACGAGCAGTACTTC,CSVRGRAYEQYF
TRBV27,NA,TRBJ2-1,NA,TGTGCCAGCAGTTCTCTAGCAAACGTCAATGAGCAGTTCTTC,CASSSLANVNEQFF
TRBV2,NA,TRBJ2-7,NA,TGTGCCAGCAGTCGAATGGGGGGACGGAACTACGAGCAGTACTTC,CASSRMGGRNYEQYF
TRBV27,many,TRBJ2-3,NA,TGTGCCAGCAGTTTGTGGAACACAGATACGCAGTATTTT,CASSLWNTDTQYF
TRBV5-1,few,TRBJ1-1,NA,TGCGCCAGCAGCTTGACCGGGACTCCCAACGAGGTGGCTTTCTTT,CASSLTGTPNEVAFF
TRBV12-3/TRBV12-4,many,TRBJ2-1,NA,TGTGCCAGCAGTTTAACTCCGGGCCTTTTTACCTACAATGAGCAGTTCTTC,CASSLTPGLFTYNEQFF
TRBV3-1,few,TRBJ2-3,TRBD1,TGTGCCAGCAGCCATCCACGACAGGGAGCAGGGGATACGCAGTATTTT,CASSHPRQGAGDTQYF